This TCR beta chain was retrieved from a study of T cell repertoires in ileal Crohn's disease. Looking at the study overall: Patients had a median approximately 7.2-year disease duration, and approximately 35% were active smokers.

With regard to this clone: Its specificity is not known.

With 0 bases clipped from V and 10 bases from J, the junction kept 14 bases outside the gene matches. Germline values: CDR1 SNHLY, CDR2 FYNNEI. There are 16 residues in the CDR3. General study findings and limits: Mucosal expansions were suggested to be mainly CD8 T cells. Endoscopic recurrence occurred in every patient whose clonality exceeded 26.8%. Clonal expansions were more frequent in active smokers than non-smokers at surgery.

Profiling relied on immunoSEQ multiplex PCR, and the TCRdb table lists in-frame clones only, not all of them. The sample has more than 12,000 clones, 70% seen once. The sequence came from an adult with Crohn's disease. The sample comprised ileal tissue. The rearrangement links TRBV2 to TRBJ1-1; TRBD1 matches 7 bases. The CDR3 sequence: CASSEALGQRSVGAFF. As DNA, the CDR3 is TGTGCCAGCAGTGAAGCTCTGGGACAGCGGTCCGTCGGAGCTTTCTTT.